The 5 T cell receptor beta chains below come from one sample, sequenced in a study of radiotherapy plus CTLA-4 blockade in lung cancer. Data came from immunoSEQ multiplex PCR; TCRdb stores just in-frame clones and leaves some out. The repertoire holds about 97,000 clones, with roughly 79% as singletons. Specimen: peripheral blood, collected from a patient treated with radiotherapy plus ipilimumab. All receptors come from a human donor with non-small cell lung cancer who had a partial response to radiotherapy plus ipilimumab. Some clones in this sample may be carry-over from other donors' samples.

The V gene is TRBV7-2, the J gene TRBJ1-2; 7 nucleotides align to TRBD1. V gave up 2 bases and J gave up 4 bases; unmatched junction bases: 7. CDR1 and CDR2 from the germline V gene are SGHTA and FQGNSA. The CDR3 totals 15 residues. CDR3 in amino acids: CASSLTQGLGYGYTF. CDR3 bases: TGTGCCAGCAGCTTAACACAGGGGCTTGGCTATGGCTACACCTTC.

The chain has TRBV6-1 and TRBJ2-3, with 9 bases matching TRBD2. This CDR3 comprises 13 residues. With V trimmed by 10 bases and J by 3 bases, 5 bases remained unmatched. Germline V gene sequence: CDR1 MNHNS, CDR2 SASEGT. Written as DNA, the CDR3 is TGTGCCACCACTAGCGGGTGGACAGATACGCAGTATTTT. This gives the protein CATTSGWTDTQYF.

The chain uses TRBV7-2 and TRBJ2-7; 13 bases match TRBD2. The germline V gene encodes CDR1 SGHTA and CDR2 FQGNSA. With 3 bases clipped from V and 6 bases from J, the junction kept 5 bases outside the gene matches. This CDR3 spans 15 amino acids. CDR3 loop: CASSFRTSGSGEQYF. CDR3 DNA sequence: TGTGCCAGCAGCTTCCGGACTAGCGGGAGTGGCGAGCAGTACTTC.

J is TRBJ2-7 and V is TRBV6-5; D uncertain. Deletions cut 6 bases from V and 2 bases from J, with 17 bases between. CDR1 is MNHEY, CDR2 SVGAGI, per germline. The CDR3 consists of 15 residues. This chain's CDR3 is CASRETPGSPYEQYF. The DNA for the CDR3 is TGTGCCAGCAGAGAGACTCCCGGGTCACCCTACGAGCAGTACTTC.

CDR3 region: CASSLSRTEVNTEAFF. The CDR3 nucleotides read TGTGCCAGCAGCTTATCCCGGACAGAGGTGAACACTGAAGCTTTCTTT. The chain carries TRBV11-2 and TRBJ1-1; maybe TRBD1 (6 bases). The CDR3 runs 16 residues. The V end lost 2 bases, the J end lost 0 bases, and 13 bases lay between the germline ends. Germline-derived CDR1 and CDR2 are SGHAT and FQNNGV.